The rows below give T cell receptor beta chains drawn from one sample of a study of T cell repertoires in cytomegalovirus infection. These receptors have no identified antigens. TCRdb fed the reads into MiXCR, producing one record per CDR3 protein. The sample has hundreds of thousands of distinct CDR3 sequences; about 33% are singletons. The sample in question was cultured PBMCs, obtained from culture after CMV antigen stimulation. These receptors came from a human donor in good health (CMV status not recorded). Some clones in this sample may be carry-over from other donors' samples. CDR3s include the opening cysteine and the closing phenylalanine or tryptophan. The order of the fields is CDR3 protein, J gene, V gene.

CASSGRQGGQPQHF,TRBJ1-5,TRBV2
CASSIGQSYGYTF,TRBJ1-2,TRBV19
CASSLEGRPDEQYF,TRBJ2-7,TRBV7-8
CASSRQGLSEKLFF,TRBJ1-4,TRBV6-6
CASSFGSNTEAFF,TRBJ1-1,TRBV12-3/TRBV12-4
CASSSTGDWEQYF,TRBJ2-7,TRBV5-1
CAGTEQDTGELFF,TRBJ2-2,TRBV10-2
CAISESQNNYGYTF,TRBJ1-2,TRBV10-3
CASRPFHF,TRBJ2-1,TRBV7-8
CASKSGYNEQFF,TRBJ2-1,TRBV6-6
CSASLGRGYNSPLHF,TRBJ1-6,TRBV20-1
CASSYGVVTDTQYF,TRBJ2-3,TRBV6-5
CASSLRGSSYGYTF,TRBJ1-2,TRBV7-9
CASGVTDTQYF,TRBJ2-3,TRBV7-6
CASSQEQGSGTEAFF,TRBJ1-1,TRBV4-2
CASSFVASGGSTQYF,TRBJ2-3,TRBV11-1
CASSYIGLRTDTQYF,TRBJ2-3,TRBV7-8
CATSTPKGGAGELFF,TRBJ2-2,TRBV24-1
CASSFMGQEIGGYTF,TRBJ1-2,TRBV7-9
CASSPDRGGRKLFF,TRBJ1-4,TRBV19
CASSLGKGNTEAFF,TRBJ1-1,TRBV7-2
CASSLGGQGHYGYTF,TRBJ1-2,TRBV12-3/TRBV12-4
CASSHDGLAGVGEQFF,TRBJ2-1,TRBV4-1
CSARVRVRGAISEAFF,TRBJ1-1,TRBV20-1
CASSPGQGLTDTQYF,TRBJ2-3,TRBV7-9
CASSLGTREAFF,TRBJ1-1,TRBV12-3/TRBV12-4
CASGRTGGDEQFF,TRBJ2-1,TRBV2
CASRGLGGRVTDTQYF,TRBJ2-3,TRBV6-1
CASIPSGSSSYNEQFF,TRBJ2-1,TRBV7-8
CASSPQWGWDQETQYF,TRBJ2-5,TRBV7-2
CASSFMDRVELDSPLHF,TRBJ1-6,TRBV5-6
CSARGLGTGPTNEKLFF,TRBJ1-4,TRBV20-1
CSAPGDPFASRVVDTQYF,TRBJ2-3,TRBV20-1
CASSFLQNTEAFF,TRBJ1-1,TRBV7-8
CASSGEPGSTDTQYF,TRBJ2-3,TRBV5-1
CASSPGLGDNEQFF,TRBJ2-1,TRBV4-3
CASSITATNEKLFF,TRBJ1-4,TRBV7-2
CATSDPGQGTNEQFF,TRBJ2-1,TRBV24-1
CASSLGYAGSSEQYF,TRBJ2-7,TRBV5-1
CASSYRTRQETQYF,TRBJ2-5,TRBV6-6
CASSSRREGVYNEQFF,TRBJ2-1,TRBV7-6
CASSPLAGVAHNEQFF,TRBJ2-1,TRBV18
CASSFGTDEKLFF,TRBJ1-4,TRBV12-3/TRBV12-4
CASSSKFTGELFF,TRBJ2-2,TRBV7-2
CSARDGSLGGQYF,TRBJ2-7,TRBV20-1
CASSFNGQGIVGELFF,TRBJ2-2,TRBV7-2
CAISDGGLAGNTIYF,TRBJ1-3,TRBV10-3
CASSPLAGLGRYNEQFF,TRBJ2-1,TRBV5-5